This T cell receptor beta chain came from a study of vaccination effects on CD4 cells after COVID-19. About the research overall: Vaccination of participants consisted of two doses of either the BNT162b2 or mRNA-1273 vaccine.

In the case of this clone: The antigen remains undetermined.

The germline CDR1 and CDR2 sequences are LNHDA and SQIVND (reference sequence). CDR3 length: 15 amino acids. Trimming removed 7 bases at V and 6 bases at J, with 18 bases between. This table comes from immunoSEQ multiplex PCR, and its TCRdb copy is limited to in-frame clones, with some not included. In the table there are around 12,000 clones, roughly 74% of which are singletons. Regarding the study as a whole: Long after vaccination, the clones induced by infection and by vaccine shrank markedly in size. The study found that only 1 of 255 vaccine-induced clones from healthy vaccinees cross-reacted with common cold coronaviruses.

Antigen-specific CD4+ T cells were expanded (with viral peptide pools) by the ViraFEST assay ahead of sequencing. Following a roughly eleven-day culture, CD4+ T cells were purified. Material: CD4+ T cells from PBMCs cultured with HCoV-229E spike peptides, obtained before COVID-19 vaccination. The chain combines TRBV19 with TRBJ2-2; tentative D call: TRBD2 (7 bases). This sequence was found in a human donor who received a COVID-19 vaccine. Here the CDR3 reads CASTPRGRVPGELFF. The CDR3 DNA sequence: TGTGCCAGTACCCCGAGGGGGAGGGTCCCCGGGGAGCTGTTTTTT.